This T cell receptor (beta chain) appears in the sequencing data of a study of shared clonotypes between healthy human individuals. Study results and limitations: Only blood underwent sampling, and tissue repertoires likely differ. Among donors, the sharing of clonotypes was expected to be influenced by sequencing depth.

About this clone: What it binds is unknown.

Repertoires were generated with immunoSEQ multiplex PCR, while TCRdb's copy carries only in-frame clones and drops some. The repertoire has approximately 1,500,000 clones, 95% to 99% of them found once; the top ten carry roughly 0.42%. This CDR3 has 8 amino acids. Deletions cut 6 bases from V and 12 bases from J, with 6 bases between. Germline CDR1 and CDR2: DFQATT and SNEGSKA (reference sequence). This clonotype was sampled from a man aged 25 to 40 in good health. The gene calls are TRBV20-1 and TRBJ2-1; D unclear. The sequencing input was naive CD4+ T cells sorted from blood. The subset was: CD45RA+ positively selected. The DNA of the CDR3 is TGCAGTGCCCCACCGCAGTTCTTC. As protein: CSAPPQFF.